This T cell receptor beta chain is from a study of blood T cell repertoires in COVID-19 (TCRdb year 2020). Notes on the research overall: Samples covering the acute and convalescent phases of COVID-19 were provided by collaborators in the United States, Italy and Spain. The material from the prospective study consisted of cDNA or gDNA derived from T cells, B-cell-depleted T cells, or PBMCs. The dataset comprised deeply sampled blood TCRbeta repertoires from subjects exposed to, actively infected with, or recovered from COVID-19. The repertoires were released in a freely available public database intended as a resource for research on the immune response to SARS-CoV-2. Samples were obtained from the ongoing ImmuneRACE study (first 160 participants) and from over 1,000 subjects provided by 6 global collaborators. The sample metadata nearly always contained a de-identified subject ID, COVID-19 status, age in years and sex. HLA class I and class II types, where available, came from metadata supplied by the sample provider rather than from assay-based typing.

TCRbeta CDR3 regions were amplified from genomic DNA by means of the immunoSEQ Assay, a bias-controlled multiplex PCR. The paper's processing steps were these. The number of nucleated cells in each sample was estimated from the amplification of reference gene primers within the assay. To quantify the absolute abundance of each unique TCRbeta CDR3 rearrangement, sequence reads were collapsed and filtered. For each sample, productive Simpson clonality was calculated as the square root of Simpson's diversity index across productive rearrangements. TCRdb's version of the immuneACCESS table is confined to in-frame rearrangements and falls short of the full clone set. An unresolved V gene accounts for under half of the shortfall where checked; the remainder is of unknown origin. The V and J calls and clone size were taken over from that table, and D and trimming were inferred from the DNA. The sample data list some 200,000 clones, and roughly 76% of these were observed just once. The ten largest account for roughly 11% of the sample.

One collaborating source in Seattle enrolled patients during active infection and followed them longitudinally through the course of disease. Each collaborating institution followed its own protocols to collect whole blood in K2EDTA tubes. For TCRbeta analysis, collaborator samples were shipped as frozen whole blood, as isolated PBMCs, or as DNA extracted from either sample type. As encoded in the germline V gene (reference sequence), CDR1 is WNHNN while CDR2 is SYGVQD. V is reduced by 2 bases and J by 0 bases, leaving a spacing of 16 bases between them. The CDR3 measures 18 amino acids from cysteine to phenylalanine. Only the CDR3 region is kept as DNA, spanning 54 bases read in frame from base 1. Beyond this particular receptor, the publication reports: The quantity of clinical and demographic metadata differed by source and by participant and was supplied without curation.

Comment on this clone: Its target antigen remains unknown. No base quality information exists; no much larger clone differs at one position.

The sequenced sample was peripheral blood. The chain couples TRBV10-1 to TRBJ2-2, with TRBD1 as a weak D call on 5 bases. This receptor was obtained from a woman between 35 and 50 years old with COVID-19, enrolled during active disease. The CDR3 is CASSEGQGYGPNTGELFF. The DNA sequence reads TGCGCCAGCAGTGAGGGCCAGGGTTATGGCCCGAACACCGGGGAGCTGTTTTTT.